This paragraph reports one TCR beta chain. The antigen is not known. Clones were sequenced by immunoSEQ multiplex PCR, and TCRdb holds only the in-frame ones, with some missing. Of around 99,000 clones in the sample, roughly nine tenths were seen once. The data were taken from a study of T cell responses to AZD1222 COVID-19 vaccine. Broader study findings: There were vaccine-associated CD4 TCRs across spike, dominant at 160-218 and 743-854.

The CDR3 runs 16 residues. Germline V gives CDR1 KGHDR, CDR2 SFDVKD. V was cut by 1 base and J by 4 bases, with 13 bases left in between. Material: peripheral blood, obtained 28 days after the second AZD1222 dose. This receptor was obtained from an adult who received the AZD1222 COVID-19 vaccine. This sequence joins TRBV24-1 and TRBJ1-5; D unresolved. CDR3: CATSDLGISPNQPQHF. CDR3 nucleotide sequence: TGTGCCACCAGTGATTTAGGGATTTCCCCAAATCAGCCCCAGCATTTT.